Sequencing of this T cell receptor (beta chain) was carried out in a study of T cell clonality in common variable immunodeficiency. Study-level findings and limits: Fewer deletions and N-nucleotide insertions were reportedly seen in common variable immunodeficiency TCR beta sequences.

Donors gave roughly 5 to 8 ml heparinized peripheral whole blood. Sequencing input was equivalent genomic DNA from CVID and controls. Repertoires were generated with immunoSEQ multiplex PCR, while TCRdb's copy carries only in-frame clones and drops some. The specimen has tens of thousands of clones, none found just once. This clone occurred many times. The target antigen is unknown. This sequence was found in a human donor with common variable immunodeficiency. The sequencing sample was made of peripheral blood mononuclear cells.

The sequenced part of the CDR3 DNA is TGTGCCAGCAGTCAAGCCCCCGGACTAAATCAGCCC. Encoded protein: CASSQAPGLNQP. The complete CDR3 reads CASSQAPGLNQPQHF. The chain carries TRBV6-2 or TRBV6-3 and TRBJ1-5; D uncertain. The CDR3 is cut off 3 residues early in the read; its end comes from the germline J gene. Trimming cost V 5 bases and J 4 bases, with 15 bases left between them. The CDR3 is made up of 15 amino acids. Germline CDR1 and CDR2: MNHEY and SVGEGT.